In its sample, the clone carrying this T cell receptor beta chain was seen once. This sample stems from a study of CD8 T cells in Susac syndrome. Germline V gene data show CDR1 as GTSNPN and CDR2 as SVGIG (reference sequence). Trimming left V 0 bases short and J 5 bases short, with 16 bases between. The CDR3 loop spans 15 amino acids. RNA totalling roughly 0.45 to 1 ug underwent reverse transcription with random hexamers. The method of amplification for TCR beta CDR3 was immunoSEQ multiplex PCR, covering 54 Vbeta and 13 Jbeta. TCRdb processed the immunoSEQ multiplex PCR reads anew with MiXCR; each CDR3 protein has one entry. The table has hundreds of thousands of distinct CDR3 sequences, about 93% seen once. From blood CD8+ and CD4+ T cells, the TCR beta chain was sequenced.

The clonotype originates from a human donor with multiple sclerosis. The V call is TRBV30, the J call TRBJ2-5; a weak D match, TRBD2 (5 bases). Sample: CD4+ T cells from PBMCs. DNA of the CDR3: TGTGCCTGGAGTGTAATGGGCGGCCCGGGGGAGACCCAGTACTTC. This gives the protein CAWSVMGGPGETQYF.